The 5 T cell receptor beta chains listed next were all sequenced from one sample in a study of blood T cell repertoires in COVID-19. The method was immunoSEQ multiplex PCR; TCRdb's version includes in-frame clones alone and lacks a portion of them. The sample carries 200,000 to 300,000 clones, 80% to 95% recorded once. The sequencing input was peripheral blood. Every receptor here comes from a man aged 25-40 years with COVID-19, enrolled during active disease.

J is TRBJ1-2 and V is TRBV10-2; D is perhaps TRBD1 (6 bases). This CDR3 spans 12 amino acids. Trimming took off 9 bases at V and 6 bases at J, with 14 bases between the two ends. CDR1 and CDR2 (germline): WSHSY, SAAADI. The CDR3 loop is CARLRGGHGYTF. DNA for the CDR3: TGCGCCAGATTACGCGGGGGGCATGGCTACACCTTC.

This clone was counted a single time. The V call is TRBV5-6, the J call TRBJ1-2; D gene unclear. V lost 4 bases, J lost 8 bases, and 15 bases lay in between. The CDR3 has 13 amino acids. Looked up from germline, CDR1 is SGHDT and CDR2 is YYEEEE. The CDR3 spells CASSPLPGEGYTF. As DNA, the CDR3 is TGTGCCAGCAGCCCCCTCCCCGGGGAGGGCTACACCTTC. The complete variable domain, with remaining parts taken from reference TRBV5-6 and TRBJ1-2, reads DAGVTQSPTHLIKTRGQQVTLRCSPKSGHDTVSWYQQALGQGPQFIFQYYEEEERQRGNFPDRFSGHQFPNYSSELNVNALLLGDSALYLCASSPLPGEGYTFGSGTRLTVV.

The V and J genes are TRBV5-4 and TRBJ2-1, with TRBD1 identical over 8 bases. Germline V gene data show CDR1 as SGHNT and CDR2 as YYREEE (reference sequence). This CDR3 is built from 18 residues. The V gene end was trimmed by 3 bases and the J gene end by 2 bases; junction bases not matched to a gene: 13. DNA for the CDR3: TGTGCCAGCAGCTCGAATACTAGACCGGGACAGGCCTACAATGAGCAGTTCTTC. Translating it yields CASSSNTRPGQAYNEQFF.

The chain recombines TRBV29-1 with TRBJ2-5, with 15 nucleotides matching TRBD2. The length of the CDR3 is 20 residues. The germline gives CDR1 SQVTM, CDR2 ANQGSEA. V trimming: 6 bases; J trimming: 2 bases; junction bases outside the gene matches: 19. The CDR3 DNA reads TGCAGCGTGGCCGGGACTAGCGGGGGGTACCCCCTCAACCATCAAGAGACCCAGTACTTC. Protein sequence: CSVAGTSGGYPLNHQETQYF.

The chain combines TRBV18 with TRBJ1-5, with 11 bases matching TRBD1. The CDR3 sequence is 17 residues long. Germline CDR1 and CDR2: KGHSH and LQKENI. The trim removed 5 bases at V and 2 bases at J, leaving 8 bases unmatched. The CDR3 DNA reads TGTGCCAGCTCATTCCGGGACAGGGGGAAGGGCAATCAGCCCCAGCATTTT. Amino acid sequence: CASSFRDRGKGNQPQHF. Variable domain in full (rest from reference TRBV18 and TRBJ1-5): NAGVMQNPRHLVRRRGQEARLRCSPMKGHSHVYWYRQLPEEGLKFMVYLQKENIIDESGMPKERFSAEFPKEGPSILRIQQVVRGDSAAYFCASSFRDRGKGNQPQHFGDGTRLSIL.